Shown below are 5 T cell receptor beta chains from a single sample sequenced in a study of post-analysis software for immune sequencing data. The TCR beta cDNA libraries carried unique molecular identifiers. One entry per CDR3 protein, called by TCRdb with MiXCR from the PCR reads. The repertoire holds roughly 150,000 distinct CDR3 sequences, with about 36% as singletons. The sequenced sample was blood, obtained after autologous hematopoietic stem cell transplantation. The source is a girl aged 5 to 17 with multiple sclerosis.

Only a few counts were recorded for this clonotype. V usage is TRBV7-8 and J usage is TRBJ2-7; 9 nucleotides agree with TRBD1. V trimming: 5 bases; J trimming: 6 bases; junction bases outside the gene matches: 5. The CDR3 consists of 13 residues. Germline V CDR1 and CDR2: SGHVS, FQNEAQ. CDR3 protein: CASSLDRGAEQYF. CDR3 bases: TGTGCCAGCAGCCTGGACAGGGGTGCCGAGCAGTACTTC.

This clonotype was seen a handful of times. The J gene is TRBJ2-7, the V gene TRBV30, with D maybe TRBD1 (6 bases). Germline-derived CDR1 and CDR2 are GTSNPN and SVGIG (reference sequence). The CDR3 consists of 15 residues. Trimming stripped 0 bases from V and 1 base from J, with 13 bases between. For the CDR3, the DNA is TGTGCCTGGAGTGTAAGGGGGAAGATTTCCTACGAGCAGTACTTC. It is translated as CAWSVRGKISYEQYF.

This sequence joins TRBV4-3 and TRBJ2-1; tentatively, D is TRBD2 (5 bases). This CDR3 comprises 15 residues. Per germline, CDR1 LGHNA and CDR2 YSLEER. Deletions cut 1 base from V and 0 bases from J, with 7 bases between. The CDR3 DNA follows: TGCGCCAGCAGCCAAGGTGGGAGCTCCTACAATGAGCAGTTCTTC. Translation: CASSQGGSSYNEQFF.

This clonotype has a handful of counts. V usage is TRBV5-1 and J usage is TRBJ1-1; maybe TRBD1 (6 bases). V lost 2 bases and J lost 0, with 17 bases in between. The CDR3 totals 17 residues. Looked up from germline, CDR1 is SGHRS and CDR2 is YFSETQ. CDR3 DNA: TGCGCCAGCAGCTTCTGGGGCGGGGGGCAGGTGAACACTGAAGCTTTCTTT. This codes for CASSFWGGGQVNTEAFF.

The table lists this clonotype with a few counts. V gene TRBV27 combines with J gene TRBJ1-2; 9 nucleotides align to TRBD1. This CDR3 is 18 amino acids long. Germline lookup yields CDR1 MNHEY and CDR2 SMNVEV (reference sequence). J gave up 4 bases and V 6 bases, and 18 bases lay outside the gene matches. Here the CDR3 reads CASSPSGTGLHLAYGYTF. The CDR3 coding sequence is TGTGCCAGCAGCCCCTCCGGGACAGGGCTGCATCTTGCCTATGGCTACACCTTC.